The clone carrying this T cell receptor beta chain was seen a few times. Its antigen is still unknown. The data were obtained in a study of T cells after posttransplantation cyclophosphamide. Study outcomes and limitations: Recipient CMV seropositivity and CMV reactivation strongly tracked TRB clonality. TRB overlap between skin or GI tissue T cells and blood was limited.

Sequencing was performed with immunoSEQ multiplex PCR; in TCRdb, only in-frame clones are kept and a portion is missing. Altogether about 10,000 clones are present, around 83% being singletons, with the ten largest covering roughly 15%. Treatment was busulfan-fludarabine conditioning, a marrow graft, and cyclophosphamide on days +3 and +4. This CDR3 spans 14 amino acids. The V end was cut by 4 bases, the J end by 6 bases, with 14 bases between. Germline V gene data show CDR1 as SGDLS and CDR2 as YYNGEE. Here the sequenced sample was PBMCs, taken approximately 2,000 days after a stem cell transplant with posttransplant cyclophosphamide. The V call is TRBV9, the J call TRBJ1-5, with D possibly matching TRBD1 (6 bases). The receptor's source is a female patient between 40 and 55 years old who received an allogeneic stem cell transplant from a related donor, was CMV-positive, and had no GVHD. Some T cells may have originated in the graft donor. The CDR3 DNA reads as TGTGCCAGCAGCCAGACAGGTGGTCGTCAGCCCCAGCATTTT. It yields the protein CASSQTGGRQPQHF. Together with reference TRBV9 and TRBJ1-5, the CDR3 gives the full variable domain: DSGVTQTPKHLITATGQRVTLRCSPRSGDLSVYWYQQSLDQGLQFLIQYYNGEERAKGNILERFSAQQFPDLHSELNLSSLELGDSALYFCASSQTGGRQPQHFGDGTRLSIL.